These T cell receptor beta chains were read from a single sample in a study of cytomegalovirus exposure and HLA in healthy donors. Some clones are missing from TCRdb's copy, which holds only in-frame ones; the method was immunoSEQ multiplex PCR. The table shows 130,000 to 150,000 clones, with 60% to 80% occurring only once. The sequenced sample was PBMCs. The receptor set was obtained from a man between 18 and 29 years old in good health and CMV-seronegative. CDR3s include the opening cysteine and the closing phenylalanine or tryptophan.

v_call	j_call	cdr3_aa
TRBV6-1	TRBJ2-2	CASSEAGTGSGELFF
TRBV7-9	TRBJ1-6	CSSSLQRNVGNSPLHF
TRBV4-3	TRBJ2-4	CASSQDQGLRDIQYF
TRBV7-2	TRBJ2-2	CASSPVNTGELFF
TRBV2	TRBJ2-2	CATTRQAPGELFF
TRBV4-2	TRBJ2-7	CASSHATGHSSYEQYF
TRBV5-1	TRBJ1-5	CASSLQGYSNQPQHF
TRBV2	TRBJ1-4	CASSDLTVSNEKLFF
TRBV6-4	TRBJ2-1	CATTTGGLRDYNEQFF
TRBV19	TRBJ1-1	CASREQGALNTEAFF
TRBV5-1	TRBJ2-2	CASSPEGLPGELFF
TRBV11-2	TRBJ1-2	CASSLLGAMRTYGYTF
TRBV2	TRBJ2-7	CAARRQGVFYEQYF
TRBV7-6	TRBJ2-7	CASSLVRRDRGGEQYF
TRBV4-1	TRBJ2-7	CASSHTGTVEEQYF
TRBV9	TRBJ2-6	CASSVSGFGHKIGPSGANVLTF
TRBV19	TRBJ1-1	CASSIAMNTEAFF
TRBV19	TRBJ1-5	CASSIRTAEQPQHF
TRBV7-2	TRBJ2-7	CASSLERTYEQYF
TRBV7-9	TRBJ1-1	CSSSPWRDRFTWAFF
TRBV11-2	TRBJ2-2	CASVSTGELFF
TRBV6-6	TRBJ2-7	CASSYNRGYEQYF
TRBV6-5	TRBJ1-6	CASRTWTGGISPLHF
TRBV2	TRBJ1-2	CASSDGAGDEFNYGYTF
TRBV30	TRBJ2-7	CAWTGTGGYEQYF
TRBV19	TRBJ1-5	CASSYQREDQPQHF
TRBV11-1	TRBJ2-5	CASKGAPPGTQYF
TRBV7-8	TRBJ1-6	CASSSSTGLDSPLHF
TRBV13	TRBJ2-2	CASSLGTGPGELFF
TRBV19	TRBJ1-2	CASSISLSGYTF
TRBV5-1	TRBJ1-1	CASSFSGMNTEAFF
TRBV5-1	TRBJ1-6	CASRLSGTKNSPLHF
TRBV29-1	TRBJ1-1	CSVEDRGRHTEAFF
TRBV7-8	TRBJ1-5	CASSLVVGTGTSNQPQHF
TRBV6-5	TRBJ1-3	CASSQGFSGNTIYF
TRBV30	TRBJ2-7	CAWSVRGPGDEQYF
TRBV13	TRBJ2-1	CASSLGLVGNEQFF
TRBV7-2	TRBJ2-3	CASSLSGGGVSDTQYF
TRBV10-3	TRBJ1-2	CAISQEGSFYGYTF
TRBV9	TRBJ2-1	CASSTGTGGAEQFF
TRBV7-2	TRBJ2-5	CASSLGTYRDSTYETQYF
TRBV29-1	TRBJ2-7	CSVFVGREQYF
TRBV2	TRBJ2-3	CASRSGTGVSTDTQYF
TRBV21-1	-	CASTWGTLSYEQYF
TRBV9	TRBJ1-2	CASSASTGDNYGYTF
TRBV2	TRBJ2-2	CASSSPGTGVTGELFF
TRBV6-5	TRBJ1-1	CASSYLSQGYTEAFF
TRBV29-1	TRBJ2-5	CSVLLQGAQETQYF
TRBV4-3	TRBJ2-7	CASSPLIGGEQYF
TRBV2	TRBJ2-1	CASPRSGGTYNEQFF
TRBV14	TRBJ1-1	CASSQNLGGSAEAFF
TRBV4-3	TRBJ1-3	CASSQGSLQGSGNTIYF